Sequencing of this TCR beta chain was carried out in a study of glioma-infiltrating T cells. The iRepertoire nested amplicon-rescue multiplex PCR amplified TCR alpha and beta CDR3s from RNA. Via MiXCR, TCRdb re-called the multiplex PCR reads, giving one row per CDR3 protein. The sample holds roughly 350,000 distinct CDR3 sequences, 35% to 45% seen once. Sequencing used glioma tissue, nonneoplastic brain tissue, or PBMCs (not recorded which). This sequence was found in a human donor with low-grade glioma or glioblastoma, undergoing nonglioma brain surgery, or in good health (not recorded which).

CDR3 sequence reads: CASSSHPKETQYF. For the CDR3, the DNA is TGTGCCAGCAGCTCCCACCCCAAAGAGACCCAGTACTTC. V and J are TRBV7-3 and TRBJ2-5; D is uncertain. V was clipped by 4 bases and J by 3 bases, with 9 bases between them. Germline V gene lookup returns CDR1 SGHTA and CDR2 FQGTGA. There are 13 residues in the CDR3.